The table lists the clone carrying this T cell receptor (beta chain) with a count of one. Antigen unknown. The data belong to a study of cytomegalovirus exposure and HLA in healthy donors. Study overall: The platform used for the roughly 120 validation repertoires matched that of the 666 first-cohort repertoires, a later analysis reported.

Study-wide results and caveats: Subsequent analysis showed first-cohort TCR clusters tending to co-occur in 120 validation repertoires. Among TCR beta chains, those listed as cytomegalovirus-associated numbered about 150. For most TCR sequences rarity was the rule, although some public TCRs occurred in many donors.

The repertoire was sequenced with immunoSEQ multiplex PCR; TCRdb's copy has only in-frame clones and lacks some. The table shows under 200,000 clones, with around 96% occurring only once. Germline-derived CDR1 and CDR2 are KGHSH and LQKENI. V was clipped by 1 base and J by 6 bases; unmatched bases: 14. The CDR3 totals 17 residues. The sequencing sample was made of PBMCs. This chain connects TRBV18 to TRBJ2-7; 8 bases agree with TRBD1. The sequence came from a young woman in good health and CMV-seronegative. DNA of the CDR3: TGTGCCAGCTCACCACTTCTTGGACAGGGTCTTTCCATCGAGCAGTACTTC. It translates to CASSPLLGQGLSIEQYF.